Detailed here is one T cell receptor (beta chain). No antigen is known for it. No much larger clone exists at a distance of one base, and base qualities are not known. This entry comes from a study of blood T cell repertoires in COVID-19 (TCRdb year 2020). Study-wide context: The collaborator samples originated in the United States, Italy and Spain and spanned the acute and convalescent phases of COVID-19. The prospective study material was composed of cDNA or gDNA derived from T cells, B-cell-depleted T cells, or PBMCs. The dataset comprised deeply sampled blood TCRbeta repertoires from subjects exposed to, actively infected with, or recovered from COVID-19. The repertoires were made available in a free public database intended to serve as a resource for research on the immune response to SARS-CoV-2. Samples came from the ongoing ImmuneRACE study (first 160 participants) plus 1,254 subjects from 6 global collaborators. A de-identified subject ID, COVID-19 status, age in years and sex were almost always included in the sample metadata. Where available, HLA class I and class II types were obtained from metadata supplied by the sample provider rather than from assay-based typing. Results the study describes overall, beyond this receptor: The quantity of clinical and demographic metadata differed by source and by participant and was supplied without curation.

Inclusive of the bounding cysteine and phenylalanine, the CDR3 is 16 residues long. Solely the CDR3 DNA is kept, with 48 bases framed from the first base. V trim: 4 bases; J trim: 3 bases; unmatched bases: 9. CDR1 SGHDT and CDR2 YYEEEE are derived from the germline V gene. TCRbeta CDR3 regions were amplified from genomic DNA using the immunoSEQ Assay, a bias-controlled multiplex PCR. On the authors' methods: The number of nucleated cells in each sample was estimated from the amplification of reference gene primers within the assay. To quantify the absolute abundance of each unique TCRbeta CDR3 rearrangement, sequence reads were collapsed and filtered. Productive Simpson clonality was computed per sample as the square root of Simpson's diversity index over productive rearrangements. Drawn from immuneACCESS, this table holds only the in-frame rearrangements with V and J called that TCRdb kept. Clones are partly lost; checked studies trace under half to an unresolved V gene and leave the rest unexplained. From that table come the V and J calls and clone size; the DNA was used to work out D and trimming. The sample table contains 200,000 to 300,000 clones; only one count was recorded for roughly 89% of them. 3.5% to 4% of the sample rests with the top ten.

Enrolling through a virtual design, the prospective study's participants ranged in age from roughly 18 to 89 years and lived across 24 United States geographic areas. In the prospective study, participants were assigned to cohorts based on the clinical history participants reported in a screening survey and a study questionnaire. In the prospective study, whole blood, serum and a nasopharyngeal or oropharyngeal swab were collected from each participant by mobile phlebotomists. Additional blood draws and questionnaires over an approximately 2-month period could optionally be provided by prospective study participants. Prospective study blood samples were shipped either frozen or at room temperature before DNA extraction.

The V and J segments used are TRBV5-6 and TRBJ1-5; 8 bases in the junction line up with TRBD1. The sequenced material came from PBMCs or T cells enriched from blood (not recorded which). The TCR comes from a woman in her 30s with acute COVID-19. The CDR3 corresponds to CASSRGTGAANQPQHF. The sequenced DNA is TGTGCCAGCAGCCGAGGGACAGGCGCGGCCAATCAGCCCCAGCATTTT.